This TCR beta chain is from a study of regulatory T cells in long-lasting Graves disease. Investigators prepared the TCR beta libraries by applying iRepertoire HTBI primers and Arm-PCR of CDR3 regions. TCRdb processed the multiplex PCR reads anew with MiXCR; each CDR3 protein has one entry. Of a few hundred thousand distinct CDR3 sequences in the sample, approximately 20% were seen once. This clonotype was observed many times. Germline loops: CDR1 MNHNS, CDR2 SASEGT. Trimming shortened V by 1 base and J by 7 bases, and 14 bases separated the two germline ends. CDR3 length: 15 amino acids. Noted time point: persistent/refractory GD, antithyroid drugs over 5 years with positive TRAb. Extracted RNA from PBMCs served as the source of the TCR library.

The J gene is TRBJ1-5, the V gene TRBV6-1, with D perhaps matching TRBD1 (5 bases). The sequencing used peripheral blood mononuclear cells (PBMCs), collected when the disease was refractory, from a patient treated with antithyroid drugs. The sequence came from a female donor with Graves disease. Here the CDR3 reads CASSEVLRGNQPQHF. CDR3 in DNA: TGTGCCAGCAGTGAAGTTTTACGGGGGAACCAGCCCCAGCATTTT.